A selection of T cell receptor beta chains follows, all from one sample in a study of T cells in Graves' hyperthyroidism and ophthalmopathy. TCRdb called the multiplex PCR reads again in MiXCR, with one record for every CDR3 protein. This sample has approximately 570,000 distinct CDR3 sequences, with nearly 20% found just once. The sample consisted of blood. The receptor source for this set is a middle-aged man with Graves' ophthalmopathy. Both conserved end residues are part of each CDR3.

j_gene: TRBJ2-3; v_gene: TRBV6-2/TRBV6-3; CDR3aa: CASRTPPSGAADAQYF
j_gene: TRBJ1-2; v_gene: TRBV29-1; CDR3aa: CSGTGTLGNGYTF
j_gene: TRBJ2-2; v_gene: TRBV4-1; CDR3aa: CASSQVPGGLGELFF
j_gene: TRBJ2-4; v_gene: TRBV15; CDR3aa: CATSPRGGQGKNIQYF
j_gene: TRBJ1-1; v_gene: TRBV7-9; CDR3aa: CASSSTPGTEAFF
j_gene: TRBJ2-7; v_gene: TRBV6-2/TRBV6-3; CDR3aa: CASRPRQGYEQYF
j_gene: TRBJ1-5; v_gene: TRBV5-1; CDR3aa: CASSLWGLSNQPQHF
j_gene: TRBJ2-7; v_gene: TRBV3-1; CDR3aa: CASSRREEQYF
j_gene: TRBJ1-2; v_gene: TRBV7-3; CDR3aa: CASSPTGDRVGYTF
j_gene: TRBJ1-5; v_gene: TRBV12-3/TRBV12-4; CDR3aa: CASSLRGGTANQPQHF
j_gene: TRBJ2-1; v_gene: TRBV28; CDR3aa: CASSGPFNEQFF
j_gene: TRBJ2-3; v_gene: TRBV5-1; CDR3aa: CASSLRGNTDTQYF
j_gene: TRBJ2-5; v_gene: TRBV20-1; CDR3aa: CSATRNGETQYF
j_gene: TRBJ1-1; v_gene: TRBV4-1; CDR3aa: CASSRPDRDTEAFF
j_gene: TRBJ2-2; v_gene: TRBV7-6; CDR3aa: CASSSVGGTGELFF
j_gene: TRBJ2-1; v_gene: TRBV7-2; CDR3aa: CASSLLKAGEQFF
j_gene: TRBJ2-1; v_gene: TRBV6-1; CDR3aa: CASSETSGVSSYNEQFF
j_gene: TRBJ2-1; v_gene: TRBV5-5; CDR3aa: CASSFPGQGSSEQFF
j_gene: TRBJ2-1; v_gene: TRBV20-1; CDR3aa: CSAPGVNEQFF
j_gene: TRBJ1-2; v_gene: TRBV10-3; CDR3aa: CAISESQGGPYGYTF
j_gene: TRBJ2-5; v_gene: TRBV6-6; CDR3aa: CASSYSSQGQETQYF
j_gene: TRBJ2-2; v_gene: TRBV29-1; CDR3aa: CSVVGPGLAGGTNTGELFF
j_gene: TRBJ2-5; v_gene: TRBV20-1; CDR3aa: CSASDSWALVGAQYF
j_gene: TRBJ1-2; v_gene: TRBV20-1; CDR3aa: CSAREDRLYGYTF
j_gene: TRBJ1-2; v_gene: TRBV19; CDR3aa: CASSIDTGGIGYGYTF
j_gene: TRBJ2-7; v_gene: TRBV6-4; CDR3aa: CASIASRHVAYEQYF
j_gene: TRBJ2-3; v_gene: TRBV5-1; CDR3aa: CASSLWDPHRDTVGQYF
j_gene: TRBJ1-2; v_gene: TRBV7-9; CDR3aa: CASSLTWDTTNGYTF
j_gene: TRBJ1-5; v_gene: TRBV6-1; CDR3aa: CASRLGQGVQPQHF
j_gene: TRBJ2-1; v_gene: TRBV28; CDR3aa: CASSTRSRLAVNEQFF
j_gene: TRBJ1-5; v_gene: TRBV27; CDR3aa: CASSSRTGGTPQHF
j_gene: TRBJ1-5; v_gene: TRBV15; CDR3aa: CATSPRSSGLQPQHF
j_gene: TRBJ2-5; v_gene: TRBV5-1; CDR3aa: CASSLNVGGEETQYF
j_gene: TRBJ2-5; v_gene: TRBV7-2; CDR3aa: CASSLARVQETQYF
j_gene: TRBJ2-7; v_gene: TRBV12-3/TRBV12-4; CDR3aa: CASKVSRGAYEQYF
j_gene: TRBJ2-7; v_gene: TRBV11-2; CDR3aa: CASSYNPGNRYEQYF
j_gene: TRBJ2-1; v_gene: TRBV18; CDR3aa: CASSPVVAGGRNEQFF
j_gene: TRBJ1-5; v_gene: TRBV7-6; CDR3aa: CASSLAPPGAGQPQHF
j_gene: TRBJ2-3; v_gene: TRBV7-2; CDR3aa: CASSLVLAGDTQYF
j_gene: TRBJ2-1; v_gene: TRBV28; CDR3aa: CASSLPPRGRAKNEQFF
j_gene: TRBJ2-5; v_gene: TRBV7-8; CDR3aa: CASSLRSGDETQYF
j_gene: TRBJ2-7; v_gene: TRBV6-2/TRBV6-3; CDR3aa: CASSSSRPPPTGTGRYEQYF
j_gene: TRBJ2-3; v_gene: TRBV10-3; CDR3aa: CAISESDTQYF
j_gene: TRBJ2-1; v_gene: TRBV3-1; CDR3aa: CASSRDSTNEQFF
j_gene: TRBJ2-2; v_gene: TRBV7-8; CDR3aa: CASSSSDRGYPGELFF
j_gene: TRBJ2-1; v_gene: TRBV13; CDR3aa: CASSFRGQGVGEQFF
j_gene: TRBJ1-4; v_gene: TRBV2; CDR3aa: CASNRAGSTNEKLFF
j_gene: TRBJ2-7; v_gene: TRBV28; CDR3aa: CASRPNTGLAGPLGEQYF
j_gene: TRBJ1-1; v_gene: TRBV25-1; CDR3aa: CASSERGMNTEAFF
j_gene: TRBJ1-4; v_gene: TRBV5-1; CDR3aa: CASSLGSDEKLFF
j_gene: TRBJ2-5; v_gene: TRBV6-2/TRBV6-3; CDR3aa: CASRGLAGEETQYF
j_gene: TRBJ2-7; v_gene: TRBV20-1; CDR3aa: CSASKWEGPYEQYF
j_gene: TRBJ1-2; v_gene: TRBV28; CDR3aa: CASSGTQSVYTF
j_gene: TRBJ2-1; v_gene: TRBV12-5; CDR3aa: CASGLGTGTPYNEQFF
j_gene: TRBJ2-3; v_gene: TRBV3-1; CDR3aa: CASSPLAGGPGDTQYF
j_gene: TRBJ1-1; v_gene: TRBV3-1; CDR3aa: CASSQGTGNTEASF
j_gene: TRBJ2-1; v_gene: TRBV6-1; CDR3aa: CASTILAAINEQFF
j_gene: TRBJ2-7; v_gene: TRBV6-1; CDR3aa: CASRRDTHEQYF
j_gene: TRBJ1-5; v_gene: TRBV2; CDR3aa: CATGRANQPQHF